Following are 15 T cell receptor beta chains from one sample sequenced in a study of technical replicates of blood from four donors. The protocol was immunoSEQ multiplex PCR, while the TCRdb copy is restricted to in-frame clones and leaves out a portion. The data contain some 60,000 clones, around nine tenths of them singletons. Sequencing input: PBMCs. Receptors were obtained from a human donor in good health. Some clones in this sample may be carry-over from other donors' samples.

This rearrangement joins TRBV7-2 to TRBJ2-7; 11 nucleotides align to TRBD2. The CDR3 runs 14 residues. From germline, CDR1 is SGHTA and CDR2 FQGNSA. V lost 2 bases to trimming and J lost 6 bases; unmatched junction nucleotides: 3. The CDR3 spells CASSLIAGGPEQYF. The DNA for the CDR3 is TGTGCCAGCAGCTTAATAGCGGGGGGGCCCGAGCAGTACTTC.

V is TRBV7-3 and J is TRBJ2-3; D unresolved. The CDR3 runs 13 residues. From germline, CDR1 is SGHTA and CDR2 FQGTGA. Trimming removed 2 bases at V and 4 bases at J, with 7 bases between. This CDR3 reads CASSLGLADTQYF. The CDR3 nucleotides read TGTGCCAGCAGCTTAGGCCTGGCAGATACGCAGTATTTT.

V gene TRBV30 combines with J gene TRBJ2-7; possible D gene TRBD2, 6 bases. Per the germline V gene, CDR1 is GTSNPN and CDR2 is SVGIG (reference sequence). There are 16 residues in the CDR3. V gave up 0 bases and J gave up 1 base, with 16 bases separating them. The CDR3 sequence: CAWSVGQWRGSYEQYF. The DNA for the CDR3 is TGTGCCTGGAGTGTAGGGCAGTGGCGGGGATCCTACGAGCAGTACTTC.

This rearrangement joins TRBV7-2 to TRBJ2-7; 8 bases fit TRBD1. Per the germline V gene, CDR1 is SGHTA and CDR2 is FQGNSA. V shed 2 bases, J shed 0 bases, and the junction held 6 bases outside the gene matches. The length of the CDR3 is 16 residues. The CDR3 protein is CASSLPGTGLSYEQYF. The CDR3 DNA reads TGTGCCAGCAGCTTACCCGGGACAGGCCTCTCCTACGAGCAGTACTTC.

This clone appeared a few times. The chain combines TRBV2 with TRBJ1-6; 9 bases are a match to TRBD1. V shed 6 bases and J 7 bases; nucleotides not matched to a gene: 4. CDR3 length equals 14 residues. Germline V gives CDR1 SNHLY, CDR2 FYNNEI. CDR3 bases: TGTGCCAGCAGCGGGACAGGGCGGAATTCACCCCTCCACTTT. It yields the protein CASSGTGRNSPLHF.

The chain uses TRBV5-1 and TRBJ2-2; TRBD2 agrees at 11 bases. Trimming cost V 3 bases and J 4 bases; bases outside gene matches: 5. Germline CDR1 and CDR2: SGHRS and YFSETQ. CDR3 length: 16 residues. CDR3 sequence reads: CASSSTSGAATGELFF. Written as DNA, the CDR3 is TGCGCCAGCAGCTCGACTAGCGGGGCTGCCACCGGGGAGCTGTTTTTT.

The V call is TRBV7-9, the J call TRBJ2-1, with a weak D call TRBD1 (6 bases). CDR1 and CDR2 from the germline V gene are SEHNR and FQNEAQ (reference sequence). V lost 2 bases and J 11 bases, leaving 7 bases between the germline ends. The CDR3 sequence is 11 residues long. As DNA, the CDR3 is TGTGCCAGCAGCTTACAGGGGAAGCAGTTCTTC. It specifies CASSLQGKQFF.

This rearrangement joins TRBV7-9 to TRBJ1-1; 8 nucleotides agree with TRBD1. Per germline, CDR1 SEHNR and CDR2 FQNEAQ (reference sequence). V gave up 4 bases and J gave up 5 bases; unmatched junction bases: 3. CDR3 length: 13 residues. The CDR3 coding sequence is TGTGCCAGCAGCTCCAGACAGGGGACTGAAGCTTTCTTT. This gives the protein CASSSRQGTEAFF.

The chain has TRBV5-1 and TRBJ2-5, with 12 positions matching TRBD1. Per germline, CDR1 SGHRS and CDR2 YFSETQ. Trimming at V came to 5 bases and at J to 4 bases, leaving 6 bases not matched to a gene. The CDR3 runs 15 residues. CDR3 loop: CASRRDRGRGETQYF. In nucleotides, the CDR3 is TGCGCCAGCAGGCGGGACAGGGGGCGCGGAGAGACCCAGTACTTC.

The rearrangement joins TRBV7-6 to TRBJ2-7, with 9 bases matching TRBD1. The CDR3 spans 13 residues. Germline CDR1 SGHVS, CDR2 FNYEAQ. The V gene end was trimmed by 6 bases and the J gene end by 6 bases; junction bases not matched to a gene: 6. CDR3 loop: CASSWTGEGEQYF. The CDR3, as DNA: TGTGCCAGCAGTTGGACAGGGGAGGGCGAGCAGTACTTC. Using reference TRBV7-6 and TRBJ2-7 for the parts outside the CDR3, the full variable domain is GAGVSQSPRYKVTKRGQDVALRCDPISGHVSLYWYRQALGQGPEFLTYFNYEAQQDKSGLPNDRFSAERPEGSISTLTIQRTEQRDSAMYRCASSWTGEGEQYFGPGTRLTVT.

The J gene is TRBJ2-1, the V gene TRBV7-3; 9 bases agree with TRBD2. V lost 5 bases and J lost 6; bases outside the gene matches: 2. This CDR3 contains 13 residues. CDR1 and CDR2 from the germline V gene are SGHTA and FQGTGA. The CDR3 sequence is CASSSGGFNEQFF. The CDR3 DNA reads as TGTGCCAGCAGCAGCGGGGGGTTCAATGAGCAGTTCTTC.

This clone was counted a few times. This chain connects TRBV11-2 to TRBJ1-1; 7 bases align to TRBD1. Losses at the gene ends were 5 bases for V and 4 bases for J; bases not matched to a gene: 7. The CDR3 runs to 14 residues. Per the germline V gene, CDR1 is SGHAT and CDR2 is FQNNGV. CDR3: CASSNRTGSTEAFF. The CDR3 coding sequence is TGTGCCAGCAGCAACAGGACAGGCAGCACTGAAGCTTTCTTT.

The chain links TRBV19 to TRBJ1-2; the D is unclear. Germline values: CDR1 LNHDA, CDR2 SQIVND (reference sequence). CDR3 size: 13 residues. The V gene lost 1 base and the J gene lost 5 bases, with 8 bases spanning the gap. CDR3 loop: CASSIATEYGYTF. The CDR3, as DNA: TGTGCCAGTAGTATAGCTACAGAGTATGGCTACACCTTC.

The CDR3 protein is CASRHGQGMNTEAFF. The CDR3 DNA follows: TGTGCCAGCAGACATGGACAGGGGATGAACACTGAAGCTTTCTTT. The chain has TRBV7-9 and TRBJ1-1; 9 bases line up with TRBD1. The CDR3 extends over 15 amino acids. Germline CDR1 SEHNR, CDR2 FQNEAQ (reference sequence). The V segment lost 6 bases and the J segment 0 bases; nucleotides outside the gene matches: 5. Full variable domain (missing parts from reference TRBV7-9 and TRBJ1-1): DTGVSQNPRHKITKRGQNVTFRCDPISEHNRLYWYRQTLGQGPEFLTYFQNEAQLEKSRLLSDRFSAERPKGSFSTLEIQRTEQGDSAMYLCASRHGQGMNTEAFFGQGTRLTVV.

V and J are TRBV6-1 and TRBJ2-1, with a tentative D call TRBD2 (5 bases). The V and J ends lost 10 bases and 1 base respectively, with 17 bases between them. Germline CDR1 and CDR2: MNHNS and SASEGT. The CDR3 loop spans 15 amino acids. CDR3 protein: CATATGYGSYNEQFF. Here the CDR3 DNA reads TGTGCCACGGCTACGGGATATGGGTCCTACAATGAGCAGTTCTTC.